This record covers a single T cell receptor beta chain. The data stem from a study of neoadjuvant anti-PD-1 for oral cavity cancer. Clones were sequenced by immunoSEQ multiplex PCR, and TCRdb holds only the in-frame ones, with some missing. The sample records about 15,000 clones, roughly 66% being singletons. Patients had HPV-negative, locally advanced oral cavity squamous cell carcinoma. This CDR3 spans 13 amino acids. The ends were cut back, 8 bases at V and 7 bases at J, with 18 bases in the middle. CDR1 is GTSNPN, CDR2 SVGIG, per germline (reference sequence). The sample here was PBMCs, taken before nivolumab (anti-PD-1) treatment. The clonotype originates from a person aged 40 to 85 with oral cavity squamous cell carcinoma. The chain recombines TRBV30 with TRBJ2-1, with D maybe TRBD2 (6 bases). The CDR3 DNA reads as TGTGCCCGTGGACTACCCCACCGTAATGAGCAGTTCTTC. Its translation: CARGLPHRNEQFF.